These 5 T cell receptor beta chains were sequenced from one sample in a study of control samples from healthy donors and cancer patients. Only in-frame clones appear in the TCRdb table, and some are missing; sequencing was by immunoSEQ multiplex PCR. The profile covers 100,000 to 150,000 clones, with roughly 92% appearing a single time and around 5.8% taken by the ten largest. Sequencing input: blood. The source is a man aged 18 to 29 in good health.

The CDR3 region has the DNA TGTGCCAGTCGGACAGGCGCCCTTTCACCCCTCCACTTT. Translation: CASRTGALSPLHF. The chain recombines TRBV6-5 with TRBJ1-6, with TRBD1 matching 7 bases. Germline assignment: CDR1 MNHEY and CDR2 SVGAGI. This CDR3 is built from 13 residues. V trimming: 9 bases; J trimming: 9 bases; junction bases outside the gene matches: 8.

The J gene is TRBJ2-7, the V gene TRBV6-1, with 8 bases identical to TRBD1. V lost 2 bases to trimming and J lost 2 bases; unmatched junction nucleotides: 5. The CDR3 has 15 residues. Germline V gene sequence: CDR1 MNHNS, CDR2 SASEGT. The CDR3 bases are TGTGCCAGCAGTGAATGGGACAGGTCCACCTACGAGCAGTACTTC. It translates to CASSEWDRSTYEQYF.

The V and J genes are TRBV5-5 and TRBJ1-6, with D uncertain. Germline V gene lookup returns CDR1 SGHKS and CDR2 YYEKEE (reference sequence). V lost 3 bases to trimming and J lost 7 bases, with 14 bases between them. This CDR3 is 15 amino acids long. CDR3 protein: CASSSARRMNSPLHF. DNA of the CDR3: TGTGCCAGCAGCTCCGCCCGCAGGATGAATTCACCCCTCCACTTT.

The chain is built from TRBV3-1 (or the pseudogene TRBV3-2) and TRBJ2-5, with unresolved D. V lost 4 bases, J lost 0 bases, and 21 bases lay in between. Germline CDR1 is LGHDT and CDR2 is YNNKEL (reference sequence). The CDR3 length is 18 residues. CDR3 sequence reads: CASSPPELLGPDQETQYF. CDR3 coding DNA: TGTGCCAGCAGCCCACCCGAACTTCTGGGCCCGGACCAAGAGACCCAGTACTTC.

V is TRBV18 and J is TRBJ1-4; D is uncertain. V gave up 6 bases and J gave up 5 bases, with 13 bases separating them. Per germline, CDR1 KGHSH and CDR2 LQKENI. This CDR3 has 14 residues. The CDR3 reads CASSPSAGNEKLFF. In DNA form, the CDR3 reads TGTGCCAGCTCGCCGTCCGCCGGGAATGAAAAACTGTTTTTT.